The present T cell receptor beta chain was sequenced within a study of Ad26.COV2.S vaccination and SARS-CoV-2 variants. For the study at large: Intramuscular Ad26.COV2.S doses were given once or twice, 56 days apart.

On this clone: Its antigen is currently unknown.

The J segment lost 1 base and the V segment lost 6 bases, leaving 7 bases of the junction unmatched. The germline V gene encodes CDR1 KGHSH and CDR2 LQKENI. The length of the CDR3 is 15 residues. Whole-study findings and limits: Those who received vaccine or placebo ended up with similar non-spike TCR breadth.

TCRdb's table, derived via immunoSEQ multiplex PCR, lists solely in-frame clones and lacks some. The data hold roughly 320,000 clones, with around 87% observed a single time. Treatment meaning: about 20 received Ad26.COV2.S at low or high dose, single or two shots; about 5 received placebo; per-sample allocation not given. Samples analyzed were those drawn on day 63 after the first vaccine or placebo injection. Aged 18-55 years, donor was enrolled in Boston in the early 2020s. The administered vaccine (an Ad26 vector) expressed Wuhan-strain SARS-CoV-2 spike. This clonotype originated in a person aged 18-60 years who received the Ad26.COV2.S COVID-19 vaccine or a placebo. The V call is TRBV18, the J call TRBJ1-1; 8 positions match TRBD1. Sequences were derived from peripheral blood, sampled in a trial of Ad26.COV2.S vaccine versus placebo. The CDR3 loop reads CASSLGQGQNTEAFF. Here the CDR3 DNA reads TGTGCCAGCTCCCTCGGACAGGGACAGAACACTGAAGCTTTCTTT.